A selection of T cell receptor beta chains follows, all from one sample in a study of cytomegalovirus exposure and HLA in healthy donors. Clones were sequenced by immunoSEQ multiplex PCR, and TCRdb holds only the in-frame ones, with some missing. The sample yields roughly 120,000 clones, roughly 76% seen once. Sequenced input: PBMCs. The origin of the receptors is a woman between 55 and 75 years old in good health and CMV-seropositive. The CDR3 runs from the conserved cysteine through the conserved F or W. The order of the fields is clone size, V gene, D gene, J gene, CDR3 protein, CDR3 DNA. A D gene is named only where the DNA matches it firmly. A row's size may be missing; if present it is once, few, many or a size class.

>.|TRBV6-5|.|TRBJ1-1
CASSYPYARGTEAFF
TGTGCCAGCAGTTACCCGTACGCCAGGGGTACTGAAGCTTTCTTT
>.|TRBV7-9|.|TRBJ1-4
CASSLRAALNEKLFF
TGTGCCAGCAGCTTGAGGGCAGCATTAAATGAAAAACTGTTTTTT
>once|TRBV19|TRBD1|TRBJ2-3
CASDPGQGPDTQYF
TGTGCCAGCGACCCGGGACAGGGGCCTGATACGCAGTATTTT
>.|TRBV28|TRBD2|TRBJ2-2
CASSSAGANTGELFF
TGTGCCAGCAGTTCCGCGGGAGCGAACACCGGGGAGCTGTTTTTT
>.|TRBV5-6|.|TRBJ2-5
CASSLEAGQETQYF
TGTGCCAGCAGCTTGGAAGCAGGGCAAGAGACCCAGTACTTC
>.|TRBV7-2|TRBD2|TRBJ2-1
CASSLRPSGGMYEQFF
TGTGCCAGCAGCTTACGGCCTAGCGGGGGGATGTATGAGCAGTTCTTC
>.|TRBV18|TRBD1|TRBJ2-7
CASSPLRPRAQGHEQYF
TGTGCCAGCTCACCTCTTCGACCCAGGGCACAGGGGCACGAGCAGTACTTC
>.|TRBV30|TRBD1|TRBJ1-2
CAWSGDRHGYTF
TGTGCCTGGAGTGGGGACAGGCATGGCTACACCTTC
>.|TRBV18|.|TRBJ1-5
CASSPNPQEQPQHF
TGTGCCAGCTCACCAAATCCCCAGGAACAGCCCCAGCATTTT
>.|TRBV4-3|.|TRBJ1-4
CASSQDRGQVGEKLFF
TGCGCCAGCAGCCAAGATCGAGGGCAGGTCGGGGAAAAACTGTTTTTT
>.|TRBV7-3|TRBD2|TRBJ2-3
CASSQDPTSGLSTDTQYF
TGTGCCAGCAGTCAAGACCCCACTAGCGGGCTTAGCACAGATACGCAGTATTTT